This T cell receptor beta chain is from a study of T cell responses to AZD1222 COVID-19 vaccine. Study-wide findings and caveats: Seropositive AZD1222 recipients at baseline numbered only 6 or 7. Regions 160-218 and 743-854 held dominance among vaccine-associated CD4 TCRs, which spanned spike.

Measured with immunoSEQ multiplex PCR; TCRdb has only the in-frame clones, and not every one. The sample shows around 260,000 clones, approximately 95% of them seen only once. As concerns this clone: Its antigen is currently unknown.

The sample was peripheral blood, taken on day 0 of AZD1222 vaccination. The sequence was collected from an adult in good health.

This CDR3 reads CATSRGDSLHNQPQHF. The CDR3 DNA follows: TGTGCCACCAGCAGGGGGGACAGCCTCCACAATCAGCCCCAGCATTTT. The rearrangement uses TRBV15 and TRBJ1-5; 7 bases align to TRBD1. The CDR3 is 16 amino acids. Trimming took 3 bases from V and 3 from J; bases not matched to a gene: 8. Germline lookup yields CDR1 LNHNV and CDR2 YYDKDF (reference sequence).